The rows below give T cell receptor beta chains drawn from one sample of a study of T cell responses to AZD1222 COVID-19 vaccine. Clones were read by immunoSEQ multiplex PCR, and TCRdb kept only the in-frame ones, dropping some. The sample has 90,000 to 120,000 clones, 80% to 95% seen once. Specimen: peripheral blood, collected 28 days after the second AZD1222 dose. Receptor source: an adult who received the AZD1222 COVID-19 vaccine. Each CDR3 is given with its conserved first and last residue. Fields, in order: D gene, J gene, clone size, V gene, CDR3 protein, CDR3 DNA. The D gene is left open where the match is weak. Rows may omit the clone size; those that give it use once, few, many or a size class.

D: TRBD2
J: TRBJ2-5
size: -
V: TRBV19
CDR3: CASSIASGGRETQYF
DNA: TGTGCCAGTAGTATAGCTAGCGGGGGGCGGGAGACCCAGTACTTC

D: -
J: TRBJ1-1
size: -
V: TRBV18
CDR3: CASSPGGGGNTEAFF
DNA: TGTGCCAGCTCACCAGGGGGCGGTGGGAACACTGAAGCTTTCTTT

D: -
J: TRBJ2-3
size: -
V: TRBV29-1
CDR3: CSVVGSITDTQYF
DNA: TGCAGCGTTGTAGGGTCCATCACAGATACGCAGTATTTT

D: -
J: TRBJ1-1
size: -
V: TRBV18
CDR3: CASSPTLTSQLEAFF
DNA: TGTGCCAGCTCACCGACCCTCACCAGCCAGCTTGAAGCTTTCTTT

D: TRBD2
J: TRBJ2-3
size: -
V: TRBV10-3
CDR3: CATKTSGPTDTQYF
DNA: TGTGCCACCAAGACTAGCGGGCCCACAGATACGCAGTATTTT

D: -
J: TRBJ2-7
size: -
V: TRBV29-1
CDR3: CSVESSPYEQYF
DNA: TGCAGCGTGGAAAGTAGCCCCTACGAGCAGTACTTC

D: -
J: TRBJ1-6
size: -
V: TRBV18
CDR3: CASSPHRFETLHF
DNA: TGTGCCAGCTCCCCGCATAGGTTCGAAACCCTCCACTTT

D: -
J: TRBJ1-4
size: few
V: TRBV28
CDR3: CASRNSALATNEKLFF
DNA: TGTGCCAGCAGAAATAGCGCTTTGGCAACTAATGAAAAACTGTTTTTT

D: TRBD1
J: TRBJ1-5
size: few
V: TRBV6-5
CDR3: CASSSSQGAQGQPQHF
DNA: TGTGCCAGCAGTTCGTCACAGGGGGCGCAAGGCCAGCCCCAGCATTTT

D: -
J: TRBJ1-6
size: -
V: TRBV3-1/TRBV3-2
CDR3: CASSITRGSPLHF
DNA: TGTGCCAGCAGCATAACCCGGGGGTCACCCCTCCACTTT

D: TRBD2
J: TRBJ2-7
size: -
V: TRBV27
CDR3: CASRRTSGIHEQYF
DNA: TGTGCCAGCAGGAGGACTAGCGGGATCCACGAGCAGTACTTC

D: -
J: TRBJ2-2
size: -
V: TRBV7-2
CDR3: CASSFVRGTGELFF
DNA: TGTGCCAGCAGCTTCGTCAGGGGCACCGGGGAGCTGTTTTTT

D: -
J: TRBJ1-6
size: -
V: TRBV7-9
CDR3: CASSSGENPLHF
DNA: TGTGCCAGCAGCTCCGGCGAGAATCCCCTCCACTTT

D: -
J: TRBJ2-3
size: -
V: TRBV19
CDR3: CASSLGVLDTQYF
DNA: TGTGCCAGTAGTTTGGGTGTTTTGGATACGCAGTATTTT

D: TRBD1
J: TRBJ1-2
size: -
V: TRBV24-1
CDR3: CATSDAGTGGLYWGYTF
DNA: TGTGCCACCAGTGACGCTGGGACAGGGGGCCTCTATTGGGGCTACACCTTC

D: -
J: TRBJ2-7
size: -
V: TRBV7-3
CDR3: CASSMTATYEQYF
DNA: TGTGCCAGCAGCATGACAGCCACCTACGAGCAGTACTTC

D: -
J: TRBJ1-1
size: -
V: TRBV28
CDR3: CASSLPRGMNTEAFF
DNA: TGTGCCAGCAGTTTGCCCAGGGGCATGAACACTGAAGCTTTCTTT

D: -
J: TRBJ2-1
size: -
V: TRBV14
CDR3: CASSERGTHINSEQFF
DNA: TGTGCCAGCAGTGAACGAGGGACTCACATTAACAGTGAGCAGTTCTTC

D: TRBD1
J: TRBJ1-1
size: -
V: TRBV9
CDR3: CASSVGDRNTEAFF
DNA: TGTGCCAGCAGCGTAGGGGACAGGAACACTGAAGCTTTCTTT

D: -
J: TRBJ1-2
size: -
V: TRBV3-1/TRBV3-2
CDR3: CASSRIGGASNYGYTF
DNA: TGTGCCAGCAGTCGAATCGGGGGGGCTTCCAACTATGGCTACACCTTC

D: TRBD1
J: TRBJ1-6
size: -
V: TRBV5-1
CDR3: CASSLSTTGGNSPLHF
DNA: TGCGCCAGCAGCTTGTCAACGACAGGGGGGAATTCACCCCTCCACTTT

D: TRBD1
J: TRBJ1-1
size: -
V: TRBV27
CDR3: CASSSLLGGVLGAFF
DNA: TGTGCCAGCAGTTCCCTTTTAGGGGGCGTTTTGGGAGCTTTCTTT

D: -
J: TRBJ2-7
size: few
V: TRBV7-7
CDR3: CASSLGAGTSYEQYF
DNA: TGTGCCAGCAGCTTAGGGGCAGGGACCTCCTACGAGCAGTACTTC

D: TRBD2
J: TRBJ2-7
size: -
V: TRBV5-6
CDR3: CASSFEERGNLTYEQYF
DNA: TGTGCCAGCAGCTTCGAGGAGCGGGGAAATTTAACCTACGAGCAGTACTTC

D: -
J: TRBJ1-3
size: once
V: TRBV5-4
CDR3: CASSLGGQRVSGNTIYF
DNA: TGTGCCAGCAGCTTAGGAGGGCAGAGGGTCTCTGGAAACACCATATATTTT

D: -
J: TRBJ1-2
size: -
V: TRBV2
CDR3: CASRRNYGYTF
DNA: TGTGCCAGCAGACGTAACTATGGCTACACCTTC

D: TRBD2
J: TRBJ2-3
size: -
V: TRBV7-6
CDR3: CASSLARAGGDTQYF
DNA: TGTGCCAGCAGCTTAGCTAGAGCGGGGGGAGATACGCAGTATTTT

D: -
J: TRBJ1-2
size: few
V: TRBV25-1
CDR3: CASSSTTAGTTNYGYTF
DNA: TGTGCCAGCAGTTCAACAACCGCTGGGACAACTAACTATGGCTACACCTTC

D: TRBD2
J: TRBJ2-7
size: -
V: TRBV15
CDR3: CATNTFRGLAFAYEQYF
DNA: TGTGCCACCAATACATTTAGGGGACTAGCGTTCGCCTACGAGCAGTACTTC

D: TRBD1
J: TRBJ1-2
size: once
V: TRBV2
CDR3: CASSRGIGYTF
DNA: TGTGCCAGCAGCAGGGGGATTGGCTACACCTTC

D: -
J: TRBJ1-2
size: -
V: TRBV6-6
CDR3: CASSQDYRSLNYGYTF
DNA: TGTGCCAGCAGCCAAGACTACAGAAGTCTTAACTATGGCTACACCTTC

D: -
J: TRBJ1-2
size: -
V: TRBV6-5
CDR3: CASGHIGSYGYTF
DNA: TGTGCCAGCGGCCACATAGGGTCCTATGGCTACACCTTC

D: TRBD1
J: TRBJ1-6
size: -
V: TRBV5-1
CDR3: CASSFDRGSYNSPLHF
DNA: TGCGCCAGCAGCTTTGACAGGGGGTCCTATAATTCACCCCTCCACTTT

D: -
J: TRBJ2-3
size: -
V: TRBV2
CDR3: CARRNSGSDTQYF
DNA: TGTGCCAGACGGAACAGCGGGTCAGATACGCAGTATTTT

D: TRBD1
J: TRBJ1-4
size: -
V: TRBV4-2
CDR3: CASSQDETGGEKLFF
DNA: TGTGCCAGCAGCCAAGATGAAACAGGGGGAGAAAAACTGTTTTTT

D: -
J: TRBJ1-1
size: once
V: TRBV7-2
CDR3: CASSLQRPGKTEAFF
DNA: TGTGCCAGCAGCTTACAGAGGCCAGGAAAAACTGAAGCTTTCTTT

D: TRBD2
J: TRBJ2-3
size: few
V: TRBV3-1/TRBV3-2
CDR3: CASSDLAGWSADTQYF
DNA: TGTGCCAGCAGTGACCTAGCGGGGTGGAGCGCAGATACGCAGTATTTT

D: -
J: TRBJ2-7
size: -
V: TRBV6-4
CDR3: CALLTASENYEQYF
DNA: TGTGCCCTACTAACCGCCAGTGAAAACTACGAGCAGTACTTC

D: -
J: TRBJ2-5
size: -
V: TRBV18
CDR3: CASSPRTGTAGETQYF
DNA: TGTGCCAGCTCACCACGCACGGGGACAGCGGGGGAGACCCAGTACTTC

D: -
J: TRBJ1-4
size: -
V: TRBV15
CDR3: CATSRDWQSEKLFF
DNA: TGTGCCACCAGCAGAGATTGGCAGAGTGAAAAACTGTTTTTT

D: -
J: TRBJ1-6
size: few
V: TRBV28
CDR3: CASSTGQGVNSPLHF
DNA: TGTGCCAGCAGCACTGGGCAGGGTGTGAATTCACCCCTCCACTTT

D: -
J: TRBJ1-4
size: -
V: TRBV5-8
CDR3: CASSFLQGGSEKLFF
DNA: TGTGCCAGCAGCTTTCTCCAGGGAGGAAGTGAAAAACTGTTTTTT

D: -
J: TRBJ2-2
size: -
V: TRBV5-1
CDR3: CASSLPMGAGELFF
DNA: TGCGCCAGCAGCCTCCCCATGGGGGCCGGGGAGCTGTTTTTT

D: -
J: TRBJ2-1
size: -
V: TRBV28
CDR3: CGAGSYNEQFF
DNA: TGTGGGGCCGGCTCCTACAATGAGCAGTTCTTC

D: -
J: TRBJ2-5
size: -
V: TRBV2
CDR3: CASSLRGQETQYF
DNA: TGTGCCAGCAGTCTCCGGGGTCAAGAGACCCAGTACTTC

D: -
J: TRBJ2-5
size: -
V: TRBV11-2
CDR3: CASSSLGGVETQYF
DNA: TGTGCCAGCAGCTCTCTCGGAGGGGTAGAGACCCAGTACTTC

D: -
J: TRBJ1-1
size: -
V: TRBV29-1
CDR3: CSVERGLVNTEAFF
DNA: TGCAGCGTTGAACGGGGGCTGGTGAACACTGAAGCTTTCTTT

D: -
J: TRBJ2-1
size: -
V: TRBV29-1
CDR3: CSVARNEQFF
DNA: TGCAGCGTCGCGAGGAATGAGCAGTTCTTC

D: TRBD1
J: TRBJ1-6
size: once
V: TRBV23-1
CDR3: CASSLPTGDNSPLHF
DNA: TGCGCCAGCAGTCTTCCGACAGGGGATAATTCACCCCTCCACTTT

D: -
J: TRBJ1-6
size: -
V: TRBV4-2
CDR3: CASSLSGRSGSPLHF
DNA: TGTGCCAGCAGCCTATCAGGGCGTAGTGGTTCACCCCTCCACTTT